The clone carrying this T cell receptor beta chain was seen a handful of times. The antigen remains unidentified. The sample belongs to a study of T-cell memory formation after mild COVID-19. Whole-study context: Each donor largely had its own TCR clusters.

Notes on the study in general: Whereas later expanders leaned CD4+, clones contracting day 15 to 85 showed a balanced CD4/CD8 makeup. The main location of contracting CD4+ clones was CM and EM, and that of contracting CD8+ clones was EMRA. Some clones that responded were present in memory (sampled pre-infection), which suggests cross-reactive memory joined.

TCRdb used MiXCR to reprocess the 5' RACE reads, holding one entry per CDR3 protein. The table has about 110,000 distinct CDR3 sequences, about 17% seen once. The sequencing input was PBMCs or a T cell subset sorted from them (not recorded which). The sequence came from an adult woman who had mild COVID-19 (a few samples of this study predate the infection). Cell type and time point are not known.

The CDR3 DNA is TGTGCCAGCAGTTACCAGACAGTCATGAACACTGAAGCTTTCTTT. This translates into CASSYQTVMNTEAFF. J is TRBJ1-1 and V is TRBV6-5, with a possible D match to TRBD1 (5 bases). Trimming removed 2 bases from V and 0 bases from J, with 10 bases in between. The CDR3 covers 15 residues. Germline lookup yields CDR1 MNHEY and CDR2 SVGAGI.